The 22 T cell receptor beta chains reported below all come from one sample, sequenced in a study of Ad26.COV2.S vaccination and SARS-CoV-2 variants (dated by TCRdb to the early 2020s). The library was produced with the immunoSEQ multiplex PCR assay. The immuneACCESS repertoire file appears here via TCRdb, limited to in-frame rearrangements. These files lack a portion of the clones; in checked studies, under half of the deficit traces to unresolved V genes, and the cause of the others is not known. Counted in this sample were over 400,000 clones; 92% of them appeared once. 1.5% to 2% of the sample goes to the ten largest clones. What this sample's treatment or condition label stands for: roughly 18 received Ad26.COV2.S at low or high dose, single or two shots; about 5 received placebo; per-sample allocation not given. Repertoires of vaccine and placebo recipients were sequenced from samples collected on day 63 after the first injection.

The source material was peripheral blood, sampled in a trial of Ad26.COV2.S vaccine versus placebo. The source of these receptors is a person aged 18-65 years who received the Ad26.COV2.S COVID-19 vaccine or a placebo.

The genes are TRBV3-1 (or the pseudogene TRBV3-2) and TRBJ1-1; 8 bases line up with TRBD1. Germline V gene data show CDR1 as LGHDT and CDR2 as YNNKEL (reference sequence). The junction had 9 bases not matched to a gene; V was cut back by 1 base and J by 11 bases. This CDR3 has 14 amino acids. CDR3 in amino acids: CASSQVSGGAEAFF. CDR3 nucleotides: TGTGCCAGCAGCCAAGTGTCAGGGGGCGCCGAGGCTTTCTTT.

The chain recombines TRBV27 with TRBJ1-4; D not resolved. With 2 bases removed from V and 0 bases from J, the gap between germline ends came to 13 bases. Looked up from germline, CDR1 is MNHEY and CDR2 is SMNVEV (reference sequence). The CDR3 loop spans 17 amino acids. CDR3 bases: TGTGCCAGCAGTTTACGACCACGTGAGGCAACTAATGAAAAACTGTTTTTT. It codes for CASSLRPREATNEKLFF. The variable domain in full, completed from reference TRBV27 and TRBJ1-4, reads EAQVTQNPRYLITVTGKKLTVTCSQNMNHEYMSWYRQDPGLGLRQIYYSMNVEVTDKGDVPEGYKVSRKEKRNFPLILESPSPNQTSLYFCASSLRPREATNEKLFFGSGTQLSVL.

This chain joins TRBV5-4 and TRBJ2-3, with D perhaps TRBD2 (6 bases). The V end was cut by 2 bases, the J end by 6 bases, with 10 bases between. CDR3 length: 13 amino acids. CDR1 and CDR2 (germline): SGHNT, YYREEE (reference sequence). CDR3 DNA sequence: TGTGCCAGCAGCTTCCCGGGGAGGGATACGCAGTATTTT. Translation: CASSFPGRDTQYF.

The CDR3 DNA follows: TGTGCCAGCAGCTTAGCGATGGTAGAGGGAAGTAGCGCTGAAGCTTTCTTT. Translating gives CASSLAMVEGSSAEAFF. V and J are TRBV7-9 and TRBJ1-1; no definite D call. This CDR3 is 17 amino acids long. Germline V lookup: CDR1 SEHNR, CDR2 FQNEAQ (reference sequence). With 0 bases removed from V and 6 bases from J, the gap between germline ends came to 20 bases.

The chain uses TRBV12-5 and TRBJ2-2, with 12 positions matching TRBD1. Looked up from germline, CDR1 is LGHNT and CDR2 is FRNRAP. Trimming at V came to 7 bases and at J to 5 bases, leaving 2 bases not matched to a gene. The CDR3 loop spans 14 amino acids. CDR3 sequence (DNA): TGTGCTAGTGCGGGACAGGGGGCGACCGGGGAGCTGTTTTTT. Protein product: CASAGQGATGELFF.

This sequence joins TRBV5-4 and TRBJ2-1; 9 nucleotides line up with TRBD1. J gave up 8 bases and V 4 bases, and 7 bases lay outside the gene matches. This CDR3 has 14 residues. Germline V CDR1 and CDR2: SGHNT, YYREEE (reference sequence). CDR3 protein: CASSLTGGGDEQFF. The DNA for the CDR3 is TGTGCCAGCAGCCTGACAGGGGGTGGCGATGAGCAGTTCTTC.

The chain has TRBV6-6 and TRBJ2-2; the match to TRBD1 covers 7 bases. The J segment lost 1 base and the V segment lost 6 bases, leaving 5 bases of the junction unmatched. The CDR3 is made up of 15 amino acids. Germline values: CDR1 MNHNY, CDR2 SVGAGI (reference sequence). The CDR3, as DNA: TGTGCCAGCAGCATCACAGGGGTGAACACCGGGGAGCTGTTTTTT. Translated, it gives CASSITGVNTGELFF.

V and J are TRBV5-1 and TRBJ2-4; 8 bases are shared with TRBD1. V gave up 4 bases and J gave up 8 bases; unmatched junction bases: 5. Germline CDR1 SGHRS, CDR2 YFSETQ. The CDR3 has 13 residues. CDR3 sequence: CASSGQGRHIQYF. CDR3 nucleotides: TGCGCCAGCAGCGGACAGGGTCGGCACATTCAGTACTTC.

The chain has TRBV6-2 or TRBV6-3 and TRBJ2-3; tentative D call: TRBD2 (5 bases). This CDR3 contains 13 residues. Germline V gives CDR1 MNHEY, CDR2 SVGEGT. V lost 5 bases, J lost 6 bases, and 12 bases lay in between. The CDR3 DNA follows: TGTGCCAGCAGTCCCGGGGTGCCGGATACGCAGTATTTT. Protein: CASSPGVPDTQYF.

As concerns this clone: The same CDR3 can be traced to other DNA sequences in this sample. V and J are TRBV4-3 and TRBJ2-7; D ambiguous. V lost 0 bases, J lost 4 bases, and 4 bases lay in between. Germline V gene sequence: CDR1 LGHNA, CDR2 YSLEER. The CDR3 has 12 residues. The CDR3 DNA reads TGCGCCAGCAGCCAAGACGGTTACGAGCAGTACTTC. It is translated as CASSQDGYEQYF.

The CDR3 here is CASSQDSTLATQYF. Here the CDR3 DNA reads TGTGCCAGCAGCCAAGATAGCACTCTTGCTACGCAGTATTTT. The chain uses TRBV3-1 (or the pseudogene TRBV3-2) and TRBJ2-3, with D unclear. Germline V gives CDR1 LGHDT, CDR2 YNNKEL (reference sequence). V lost 0 bases and J 8 bases, leaving 12 bases between the germline ends. The CDR3 has 14 amino acids.

The chain recombines TRBV28 with TRBJ2-7, with TRBD1 matching 10 bases. Trimming at V came to 4 bases and at J to 4 bases, leaving 7 bases not matched to a gene. The CDR3 covers 15 residues. From germline, CDR1 is MDHEN and CDR2 SYDVKM. In DNA form, the CDR3 reads TGTGCCAGCAGTTCTATTAGGACAGGGGGATACGAGCAGTACTTC. Residues: CASSSIRTGGYEQYF.

The count of this clone is one. This chain uses TRBV5-6 with TRBJ1-5, with no clear D. This CDR3 is 16 amino acids long. The germline V gene encodes CDR1 SGHDT and CDR2 YYEEEE. V was clipped by 0 bases and J by 0 bases, with 10 bases between them. CDR3: CASSLVAGHSNQPQHF. The CDR3, as DNA: TGTGCCAGCAGCTTGGTGGCAGGCCATAGCAATCAGCCCCAGCATTTT.

This chain uses TRBV4-1 with TRBJ2-7; D not certain. CDR3 length: 16 amino acids. The V gene lost 0 bases and the J gene lost 1 base, with 13 bases spanning the gap. Germline V CDR1 and CDR2: MGHRA, YSYEKL. The CDR3 loop reads CASSQDKTFGSYEQYF. The CDR3 coding sequence is TGCGCCAGCAGCCAAGATAAGACTTTCGGGTCCTACGAGCAGTACTTC.

The rearrangement joins TRBV3-1 (or the pseudogene TRBV3-2) to TRBJ2-5; D perhaps matches TRBD1 (6 bases). The CDR3 totals 15 residues. The germline gives CDR1 LGHDT, CDR2 YNNKEL (reference sequence). V shed 3 bases and J shed 1 base, with 12 bases lying between them. The CDR3 region is CASSHRTVLQETQYF. CDR3 nucleotide sequence: TGTGCCAGCAGCCATAGGACAGTCCTCCAAGAGACCCAGTACTTC.

The chain is built from TRBV7-9 and TRBJ2-1, with D possibly being TRBD2 (6 bases). With 1 base removed from V and 2 bases from J, the gap between germline ends came to 9 bases. This CDR3 region has 15 residues. CDR1 and CDR2 from the germline V gene are SEHNR and FQNEAQ (reference sequence). The CDR3 DNA follows: TGTGCCAGCAGCTTAGGCGGGGAACCCTACAATGAGCAGTTCTTC. Translation: CASSLGGEPYNEQFF.

This sequence joins TRBV7-2 and TRBJ2-2; maybe TRBD2 (7 bases). V was clipped by 5 bases and J by 7 bases, with 17 bases between them. The CDR3 extends over 15 amino acids. Germline CDR1 and CDR2: SGHTA and FQGNSA. CDR3 nucleotides: TGTGCCAGCAGCCCGCGGGGGCCTACGGTCGGGGAGCTGTTTTTT. It is translated as CASSPRGPTVGELFF.

J is TRBJ1-3 and V is TRBV11-2; no clear D gene. The CDR3 runs 15 residues. V gave up 0 bases and J gave up 0 bases, with 6 bases separating them. Per the germline V gene, CDR1 is SGHAT and CDR2 is FQNNGV. CDR3 bases: TGTGCCAGCAGCTTAGATGCCCTCTCTGGAAACACCATATATTTT. Protein sequence: CASSLDALSGNTIYF.

This chain links TRBV19 with TRBJ2-7; possible D gene TRBD1, 6 bases. V lost 7 bases and J 2 bases, leaving 21 bases between the germline ends. This CDR3 spans 16 amino acids. Germline CDR1 is LNHDA and CDR2 is SQIVND (reference sequence). The CDR3, as DNA: TGTGCCAGTACCAACCACCCGGACAGCAGAACCTACGAGCAGTACTTC. Protein product: CASTNHPDSRTYEQYF.

The chain carries TRBV11-3 and TRBJ2-1; D call uncertain. The ends were cut back, 0 bases at V and 8 bases at J, with 11 bases in the middle. Germline V lookup: CDR1 SGHNT, CDR2 YENEEA. CDR3 length: 14 amino acids. In DNA, the CDR3 is TGTGCCAGCAGCTTAGATCTAGAATCCGATGAGCAGTTCTTC. It translates to CASSLDLESDEQFF.

In its sample, this clone was seen a few times. The chain combines TRBV7-2 with TRBJ1-1, with D perhaps matching TRBD1 (6 bases). CDR1 and CDR2 (germline): SGHTA, FQGNSA. This CDR3 has 13 amino acids. Trimming shortened V by 3 bases and J by 10 bases, and 15 bases separated the two germline ends. CDR3 DNA: TGTGCCAGCAGCTTTGGGACACAGCGTGGAGCTTTCTTT. Protein sequence: CASSFGTQRGAFF.

The rearrangement uses TRBV12-3 or TRBV12-4 and TRBJ2-1; D remains unclear. Between the trimmed V and J ends, which lost 1 base and 4 bases, there was a span of 2 bases. The CDR3 loop spans 12 amino acids. CDR3 sequence (DNA): TGTGCCAGCAGTTTAGTTTACAATGAGCAGTTCTTC. Amino acids: CASSLVYNEQFF.